The entry below describes one T cell receptor (beta chain). This clonotype came up a few times. There is no known antigen for this receptor. No per-base quality is available; no much larger clone lies one base away. This entry is derived from a study of T cell repertoires in cytomegalovirus infection (dated by TCRdb to about 2019). For the study in its entirety: Because public TCR beta signatures pointed to carriage of CMV infection together with the matching HLA type, the HLA type of each donor mattered for the analysis. The paper's findings and limits, for the study overall: Carriers of CMV infection plus the relevant HLA type were discriminated by the cumulative frequency of public TCR beta family members in the study cohort and in an independent approximately 360-donor cohort. In the ex vivo response, HLA-C-restricted CMV-specific TCR beta clonotypes were dominant, and in two of eight donors the single most frequent clonotype came from this HLA-C-restricted group.

TCRdb records Illumina HiSeq 1500 as the sequencer. TCRdb reworked the public reads: Q25 trimming with fastp, MiXCR clone assembly, productive beta chains retained. When rows share a CDR3 protein, they turn into one entry using the most common DNA and genes. The sample table records 200,000 to 300,000 distinct CDR3 sequences; about 13% of these occur just once. The ten largest account for 8.5% to 9% of the sample. Trimming costs V 0 bases and J 4 bases, and their ends lie 13 bases apart. Taken from the germline V gene, the CDR1 and CDR2 loops are SQVTM and ANQGSEA. The CDR3 contains 15 residues, cysteine and phenylalanine counted. CDR3 DNA only is kept here, 45 bases in frame from base 1.

This sequence was found in a human donor in good health (CMV status not recorded). Some clones in this sample may be carry-over from other donors' samples. The sequencing input was PBMCs. The V and J genes are TRBV29-1 and TRBJ2-1; TRBD2 could be the D gene, as 6 bases match. The bases are TGCAGCGTTGAAGAGTCGTGGGCGGGGTACAATGAGCAGTTCTTC. Its protein is CSVEESWAGYNEQFF.